The 20 T cell receptor beta chains below all came from one sample that was sequenced in a study of post-analysis software for immune sequencing data. Points from the study as a whole: Four or five TRBV segments were more frequent in patients than controls; TRBV5-6, TRBV5-1 and TRBV20-1 belonged to this group.

No cognate antigen is known for these TCRs. TCR beta cDNA libraries included unique molecular identifiers. TCRdb re-called the PCR reads with MiXCR, one entry per CDR3 protein. The sample holds about 430,000 distinct CDR3 sequences; approximately 39% are singletons and the top ten take about 8%. The specimen sequenced was blood. Receptor source: a girl aged 2 to 10 with multiple sclerosis.

The chain carries TRBV28 and TRBJ2-7, with TRBD2 as a possible D gene (5 bases). Germline V gene sequence: CDR1 MDHEN, CDR2 SYDVKM. The CDR3 is 14 amino acids. V gave up 2 bases and J gave up 4 bases, with 12 bases separating them. Written as DNA, the CDR3 is TGTGCCAGCAGTTTAGCTTGGGGAGCTTACGAGCAGTACTTC. Protein product: CASSLAWGAYEQYF.

The rearrangement joins TRBV12-3 or TRBV12-4 to TRBJ1-2; 7 bases fit TRBD1. The length of the CDR3 is 12 residues. J gave up 9 bases and V 5 bases, and 6 bases lay outside the gene matches. The CDR3 DNA reads as TGTGCCAGCAGTCGCAACAGGGGCAGCTACACCTTC. This translates into CASSRNRGSYTF.

This chain links TRBV6-1 with TRBJ2-7, with 7 bases that match TRBD2. V lost 6 bases to trimming and J lost 3 bases; unmatched junction nucleotides: 8. CDR3 size: 14 residues. Germline CDR1 reads MNHNS; CDR2 reads SASEGT. The DNA of the CDR3 is TGTGCCAGCAGAGGGACTATAATAAGCTACGAGCAGTACTTC. Protein product: CASRGTIISYEQYF.

This clonotype has a single count. The gene calls are TRBV7-2 and TRBJ2-1, with D uncertain. Germline-derived CDR1 and CDR2 are SGHTA and FQGNSA. The CDR3 loop spans 14 amino acids. V shed 5 bases and J shed 2 bases, with 10 bases lying between them. In DNA form, the CDR3 reads TGTGCCAGCAGCGGGAAACCACCCTACAATGAGCAGTTCTTC. Its protein product is CASSGKPPYNEQFF.

The rearrangement uses TRBV7-6 and TRBJ1-2; 7 nucleotides agree with TRBD1. After removal of 2 bases from V and 3 bases from J, the junction contained 12 bases not matched to a gene. Germline V gives CDR1 SGHVS, CDR2 FNYEAQ. The CDR3 spans 17 residues. This CDR3 is CASSLSVIGDSDYGYTF. The CDR3 nucleotides are TGTGCCAGCAGCTTATCCGTCATTGGGGACAGTGACTATGGCTACACCTTC.

This CDR3 is CSVDAGPDADEQYF. For the CDR3, the DNA is TGCAGCGTTGACGCGGGACCAGACGCCGACGAGCAGTACTTC. V gene TRBV29-1 combines with J gene TRBJ2-7, with a possible D match to TRBD2 (6 bases). The CDR3 runs 14 residues. V shed 3 bases and J shed 5 bases, with 17 bases lying between them. The V gene's germline CDR1 is SQVTM and CDR2 ANQGSEA.

The chain joins TRBV2 to TRBJ2-2; the D is unclear. The germline gives CDR1 SNHLY, CDR2 FYNNEI. Between the trimmed V and J ends, which lost 3 bases and 4 bases, there was a span of 12 bases. The CDR3 loop spans 15 amino acids. CDR3 region: CASSDLGRSTGELFF. The CDR3 DNA sequence: TGTGCCAGCAGTGACTTGGGCAGAAGCACCGGGGAGCTGTTTTTT.

Written as DNA, the CDR3 is TGTGCCAGCAGTCCCGTATACCAGGGGGGCAATGAAAAACTGTTTTTT. It encodes CASSPVYQGGNEKLFF. The rearrangement uses TRBV12-3 or TRBV12-4 and TRBJ1-4; 7 nucleotides match TRBD1. The CDR3 sequence is 16 residues long. The junction had 11 bases not matched to a gene; V was cut back by 5 bases and J by 5 bases.

J is TRBJ2-5 and V is TRBV6-2 or TRBV6-3, with TRBD2 as a possible D gene (5 bases). CDR3 size: 12 residues. Trimming left V 4 bases short and J 11 bases short, with 14 bases between. Germline V gene sequence: CDR1 MNHEY, CDR2 SVGEGT. The CDR3 nucleotides read TGTGCCAGCAGTTCCTCCGTTGGGGAGCAGTACTTC. Residues: CASSSSVGEQYF.

This clonotype was detected only a few times. The chain carries TRBV7-9 and TRBJ1-2; D not certain. The germline V gene encodes CDR1 SEHNR and CDR2 FQNEAQ (reference sequence). V was pared by 5 bases and J by 3 bases, with 7 bases between. The CDR3 spans 12 residues. Here the CDR3 reads CASSRIYYGYTF. CDR3 sequence (DNA): TGTGCCAGCAGCCGCATATACTATGGCTACACCTTC.

The chain is built from TRBV10-3 and TRBJ2-3; D is perhaps TRBD1 (6 bases). V gave up 0 bases and J gave up 0 bases, with 10 bases separating them. This CDR3 region has 16 residues. Germline CDR1 reads ENHRY; CDR2 reads SYGVKD. The CDR3 loop is CAISESGQSSTDTQYF. The CDR3 coding sequence is TGTGCCATCAGTGAGTCCGGACAGAGTAGCACAGATACGCAGTATTTT.

This chain links TRBV5-1 with TRBJ2-7, with 7 bases that match TRBD1. Germline lookup yields CDR1 SGHRS and CDR2 YFSETQ. There are 14 residues in the CDR3. Losses at the gene ends were 0 bases for V and 5 bases for J; bases not matched to a gene: 5. CDR3 in amino acids: CASSLGQGVNEQYF. In nucleotides, the CDR3 is TGCGCCAGCAGCTTGGGACAGGGTGTGAACGAGCAGTACTTC. Variable domain in full (rest from reference TRBV5-1 and TRBJ2-7): KAGVTQTPRYLIKTRGQQVTLSCSPISGHRSVSWYQQTPGQGLQFLFEYFSETQRNKGNFPGRFSGRQFSNSRSEMNVSTLELGDSALYLCASSLGQGVNEQYFGPGTRLTVT.

The V call is TRBV29-1, the J call TRBJ2-1; tentatively, D is TRBD2 (5 bases). Trimming took off 7 bases at V and 3 bases at J, with 16 bases between the two ends. CDR1 is SQVTM and CDR2 is ANQGSEA in the germline V gene. The CDR3 sequence is 14 residues long. CDR3: CSARLAGSYNEQFF. For the CDR3, the DNA is TGCAGCGCCCGTTTGGCGGGCAGCTACAATGAGCAGTTCTTC.

CDR3 DNA sequence: TGCGCCAGCAGGTCCCTACTAGCGGGACCCTACAATGAGCAGTTCTTC. It specifies CASRSLLAGPYNEQFF. The chain recombines TRBV5-1 with TRBJ2-1, with 10 bases fitting TRBD2. Germline loops: CDR1 SGHRS, CDR2 YFSETQ. The CDR3 totals 16 residues. The trim removed 5 bases at V and 2 bases at J, leaving 7 bases unmatched.

This clonotype was counted only a few times. V and J are TRBV7-2 and TRBJ2-1, with 12 positions matching TRBD2. The length of the CDR3 is 15 residues. The V segment lost 5 bases and the J segment 8 bases; nucleotides outside the gene matches: 7. The V gene's germline CDR1 is SGHTA and CDR2 FQGNSA. The CDR3 DNA reads TGTGCCAGCAGCCAAATCCTAGCGGGAGGGCATGAGCAGTTCTTC. It is translated as CASSQILAGGHEQFF.

The chain combines TRBV7-3 with TRBJ1-5; 7 nucleotides line up with TRBD1. The germline gives CDR1 SGHTA, CDR2 FQGTGA. Unmatched junction bases numbered 9, after V lost 1 base and J lost 6 bases. The length of the CDR3 is 16 residues. This chain's CDR3 is CASSLRTDPGGQPQHF. The CDR3 DNA follows: TGTGCCAGCAGCTTAAGGACGGACCCAGGGGGTCAGCCCCAGCATTTT. Variable domain in full (rest from reference TRBV7-3 and TRBJ1-5): GAGVSQTPSNKVTEKGKYVELRCDPISGHTALYWYRQSLGQGPEFLIYFQGTGAADDSGLPNDRFFAVRPEGSVSTLKIQRTERGDSAVYLCASSLRTDPGGQPQHFGDGTRLSIL.

The chain uses TRBV7-2 and TRBJ2-3; D not resolved. This CDR3 has 14 amino acids. Per germline, CDR1 SGHTA and CDR2 FQGNSA. Trimming cost V 5 bases and J 0 bases, with 9 bases left between them. DNA for the CDR3: TGTGCCAGCAGCCCAGTAAGCAGCACAGATACGCAGTATTTT. Protein sequence: CASSPVSSTDTQYF.

CDR3 sequence (DNA): TGTGCCAGCAGTTCTAGCGGGGCAACATTTTACGAGCAGTACTTC. It is translated as CASSSSGATFYEQYF. This chain joins TRBV28 and TRBJ2-5, with 9 bases matching TRBD2. The DNA end lines up better with TRBJ2-7; the J call may be wrong. The CDR3 runs to 15 residues. From germline, CDR1 is MDHEN and CDR2 SYDVKM.

The chain has TRBV12-3 or TRBV12-4 and TRBJ2-7; perhaps TRBD1 as D (6 bases). Trimming pared 2 bases from V and 1 base from J, leaving 12 bases between. The CDR3 covers 15 residues. The CDR3 DNA is TGTGCCAGCAGTTTAAGTCGGACAGTTTCCTACGAGCAGTACTTC. Protein sequence: CASSLSRTVSYEQYF.

J is TRBJ2-7 and V is TRBV12-3 or TRBV12-4; TRBD1 might be the D (5 bases). The CDR3 loop spans 14 amino acids. Trimming pared 3 bases from V and 2 bases from J, leaving 11 bases between. The CDR3 protein is CASSFGDRPYEQYF. The CDR3 region has the DNA TGTGCCAGCAGTTTCGGAGACAGACCCTACGAGCAGTACTTC.